The text below deals with one TCR beta chain. Clones were read by immunoSEQ multiplex PCR, and TCRdb kept only the in-frame ones, dropping some. This sample has 200,000 to 250,000 clones, with around four fifths found just once. This entry belongs to a study of blood T cell repertoires in COVID-19. Study overall: PBMCs, B-cell-depleted T cells, or T cells provided the cDNA or gDNA that made up the material.

This CDR3 comprises 15 residues. CDR1 and CDR2 (germline): LGHNA, YNFKEQ. The V end was cut by 2 bases, the J end by 6 bases, with 11 bases between. Within the 2 weeks before study entry, each person in the exposed group met a COVID-19 case. V usage is TRBV4-2 and J usage is TRBJ1-6, with TRBD1 as a possible D gene (6 bases). This receptor was taken from a woman aged 50 to 60 who had been exposed to COVID-19. The specimen sequenced was PBMCs or T cells enriched from blood (not recorded which). CDR3 nucleotide sequence: TGTGCCAGCAGCCAAATGACAGGAGGTAATTCACCCCTCCACTTT. It codes for CASSQMTGGNSPLHF.